This T cell receptor beta chain emerged from a study of CD8+CD57+ T cells in acquired aplastic anemia. Study in general: Isolated CD4+ and CD8+ cells, once sorted, yielded DNA averaging roughly 3.2 ug.

The study's findings and limits: Patients were compared with controls for CD8+ Simpson's diversity, and no significant difference emerged.

In its sample, this clonotype was seen a few times. Its antigen is unidentified. It was genomic DNA that served as the template for profiling TCR beta VDJ and CDR3. TCRdb passed the reads through MiXCR, listing each CDR3 protein once. The top ten hold about 0.8% of the sample, which has a few hundred thousand distinct CDR3 sequences, over 25% seen once. Only patients with CD8+CD57+ cell expansion on flow cytometry were chosen for sequencing. Severe acquired aplastic anemia affected all patients. Patients had not yet gotten any therapy when their blood was taken for sampling. This CDR3 has 14 amino acids. V shed 2 bases and J 5 bases; nucleotides not matched to a gene: 2. Germline V CDR1 and CDR2: SGHTA, FQGTGA.

The rearrangement joins TRBV7-3 to TRBJ2-2, with TRBD2 matching 7 bases. The sample was sorted CD4+, CD8+, or CD8+CD57+ T cells (not recorded which) from PBMCs. The receptor was derived from a human donor with aplastic anemia. CDR3 bases: TGTGCCAGCAGCTTAGGGGGGGATACCGGGGAGCTGTTTTTT. Protein sequence: CASSLGGDTGELFF.